A selection of T cell receptor beta chains follows, all from one sample in a study of vaccination effects on CD4 cells after COVID-19. The method was immunoSEQ multiplex PCR; TCRdb's version includes in-frame clones alone and lacks a portion of them. The profile covers tens of thousands of clones, with about two thirds appearing a single time and 7.5% to 9.5% taken by the ten largest. For these TCRs, the target antigens are not known. This specimen was CD4+ T cells from PBMCs cultured with SARS-CoV-2 spike peptides, taken after COVID-19 vaccination. These receptors were taken from a human donor who received a COVID-19 vaccine. Each CDR3 is given with its conserved first and last residue.

v_call: TRBV19
cdr3_length: 13
cdr3_aa: CASRGQGNQPQHF

v_call: TRBV10-1
cdr3_length: 14
cdr3_aa: CASSDDSSYNEQFF

v_call: TRBV6-5
cdr3_length: 16
cdr3_aa: CASSYGTGTGQETQYF

v_call: TRBV20-1
cdr3_length: 13
cdr3_aa: CSASRQGGTEAFF

v_call: TRBV30
cdr3_length: 13
cdr3_aa: CACPRGRNYGYTF

v_call: TRBV5-8
cdr3_length: 15
cdr3_aa: CASSLYRGGDQPQHF

v_call: TRBV2
cdr3_length: 14
cdr3_aa: CARRAGTGPDTQYF

v_call: TRBV6-5
cdr3_length: 16
cdr3_aa: CASSYLGGRVNSPLHF

v_call: TRBV5-1
cdr3_length: 17
cdr3_aa: CASSSGLAGGPYNEQFF

v_call: TRBV20-1
cdr3_length: 9
cdr3_aa: CSAHYEQFF

v_call: TRBV12-3/TRBV12-4
cdr3_length: 11
cdr3_aa: CASSSGPHPFF

v_call: TRBV4-1
cdr3_length: 21
cdr3_aa: CASSHPPKRDRDRHETYEQYF

v_call: TRBV7-2
cdr3_length: 18
cdr3_aa: CASSPDPRGKEGSYGYTF

v_call: TRBV2
cdr3_length: 13
cdr3_aa: CASKREISNEQFF

v_call: TRBV25-1
cdr3_length: 14
cdr3_aa: CASSESGRVKEAFF

v_call: TRBV11-2
cdr3_length: 16
cdr3_aa: CASSLRGRDSNQPQHF

v_call: TRBV6-5
cdr3_length: 12
cdr3_aa: CASSLTPGVAFF

v_call: TRBV19
cdr3_length: 14
cdr3_aa: CASSWTSGYNEQFF

v_call: TRBV11-2
cdr3_length: 14
cdr3_aa: CASSLTTGGTEAFF

v_call: TRBV14
cdr3_length: 16
cdr3_aa: CASSLARGSANYGYTF

v_call: TRBV10-1
cdr3_length: 14
cdr3_aa: CASSPTGVNYGYTF

v_call: TRBV2
cdr3_length: 14
cdr3_aa: CASSDSTGDYGYTF